This T cell receptor (beta chain) stems from a study of cytomegalovirus exposure and HLA in healthy donors (dated by TCRdb to about 2017). Broadly, across the study: According to an earlier analysis of several hundred of the donors, about 190 million T cells yielded roughly 110 million unique TCR beta sequences and 276 Gb of sequence data. Roughly 300 gigabases of sequencing data and approximately 80 million unique TCR sequences were included in an early release covering over 600 HLA-typed donors. Of the 300 to 500 genotyped donors, approximately 81% were placed in the genetic ancestry cluster associated with self-reported Caucasian donors. The study aimed to test whether signatures of past pathogen exposure could be identified by cataloging public T cell receptors. The T cell repertoires of roughly 660 subjects were profiled by immunosequencing and related to cytomegalovirus serostatus. In addition to the first cohort of hundreds of subjects, a separate validation cohort of around 110 different subjects was used. To predict cytomegalovirus infection status, the study brought together high-throughput TCR immunosequencing, statistical association of individual TCRs with disease status, and machine learning. In a later analysis, previously published TCR beta repertoires from 550 to 750 donors were re-analyzed and high-resolution HLA genotyping was added so that TCR occurrence patterns could be studied. In the later analysis, no new phenotypic data were used to find candidate immune exposures; instead, reliance was placed on TCR beta sequences and their occurrence across donors. To decide whether each TCR beta V gene segment behaved as functional or pseudogenic, an earlier analysis of fewer than 750 of the donors relied on high-throughput TCR beta sequencing. Donor age, sex, ethnicity and CMV serostatus were compiled together with the repertoire data. Genome-wide SNP genotypes for about three fifths of the roughly 670 donors were used in a later genetic analysis, which treated that subset as a discovery cohort. All discovery cohort repertoires had been generated on a single sequencing platform. Class I and class II HLA loci were covered by the typing at four-digit resolution. The number of donors typed differed by locus, with roughly 629-640 for A, B, C, DRB1 and DQB1, around 520 for DQA1, over 600 for DPA1, and under 490 for DPB1. About five DR-DQ haplotypes were handled as single units for association and clustering because linkage in the cohort was strong. On average, approximately 250,000 unique TCR beta nucleotide sequences were sequenced per donor among 350 to 400 genotyped donors of the cohort, with roughly 19% of those sequences being non-productive. Paper-wide results and their limitations: According to a later analysis, TCR association rates differed among HLA loci, with DRB1 alleles showing the most associated TCRs and HLA-C alleles showing the fewest. A cluster of highly shared sequence variants was judged likely to represent a technical artifact of the sequencing pipeline. An earlier analysis of roughly 570 of the donors showed that most TCR beta V segments appeared in productive rearrangements either about 90% or about 30% of the time, which broadly matched IMGT annotations. The classifier was reported to diagnose cytomegalovirus status with high specificity and sensitivity in both the original cohort and the validation cohort. The authors suggested that the approach could potentially be generalized to other disease states and immunological phenotypes. A later analysis found that HLA-associated TCR beta chains were more clonally expanded and had lower generation probabilities than equally common non-associated chains. Correlated functional status among segregating V segments might reflect linkage disequilibrium, but an unknown experimental factor could not be ruled out. According to a later analysis, most CMV-associated TCR beta chains appeared to be HLA-restricted, and the HLA associations seemed to be driven largely by CMV exposure. Because counts were too low, seventeen rarely observed V segments, including chromosome 9 orphons, were excluded from the earlier analysis of around 590 of the donors. The 87-base-pair reads could not distinguish some IMGT-functional V segments, including TRBV6-2 and TRBV6-3, so those segments were excluded. Compared with the roughly 670-donor mean, donors in an Asian-associated ancestry cluster had fewer N-insertions in productive TCRs, according to a later genetic analysis. In vitro tests confirmed that a few of the cytomegalovirus-associated TCR beta chains recognize cytomegalovirus antigens. The cohort was sequenced for TCR beta chains only, and without alpha or paired-chain data the features that could be detected were limited. In the study, some 160 TCR beta chains were listed as associated with cytomegalovirus. Several of the top co-occurrence clusters appeared to be linked to parvovirus B19, influenza, CMV and Epstein-Barr virus, according to a later analysis. Most TCR sequences were observed very rarely across donors, whereas some public TCRs were present in many individuals. Immune exposure information for the cohort was limited to CMV serostatus. When HLA alleles, especially DR and DQ, strongly co-occurred, TCR associations were difficult to assign to individual alleles. A later analysis associated 16,951 TCR beta sequences with specific HLA alleles at a false discovery rate of 0.05. Sequencing depth was assumed to be roughly uniform across donors in the presence/absence analyses, though that assumption may not hold. A later genetic analysis associated a missense DCLRE1C variant with V-gene and J-gene trimming of TCR beta chains, and an independent cohort replicated the association. A further reported finding was that TCR beta sequences accurately predicted the HLA-A and HLA-B alleles for most subjects in the first cohort. Because HLA typing was unavailable for some donors at each locus, only the typed subset was used in association tests.

Looking up the germline V gene yields CDR1 LGHNA and CDR2 YNFKEQ. The CDR3 holds 19 amino acids from the cysteine to the phenylalanine. Left in the record is the CDR3 DNA by itself, 57 bases read in frame from the first base. Worth noting for this clone: The specificity of this receptor is unknown. One end of the junction does not line up with germline, which may come from a read error.

The library was produced with the immunoSEQ multiplex PCR assay. A mixture of 60 forward primers for TCR Vbeta segments and 13 reverse primers for TCR Jbeta segments was used in the multiplex PCR. Amplification of the CDR3 region of rearranged TCR beta genes was performed with a multiplex PCR assay on genomic DNA. The amplified TCR beta libraries were sequenced on the Illumina HiSeq System as 87-base-pair reads. Regarding the original processing steps: In a later analysis, 77 million or so unique TCR beta chains were counted across the approximately 640 repertoires, and some 10 million of these chains were shared by at least two donors. A nearest-neighbor algorithm error-corrected the raw reads and collapsed the reads into unique sequences, merging closely related sequences to remove PCR and sequencing errors. Alignment of CDR3 sequences to IMGT reference sequences was used to assign V, D and J gene segments. For a sequence to be retained, a match of at least six nucleotides to both a V gene segment and a J gene segment was required. A rearrangement was called productive if the CDR3 had no stop codons and remained in frame with V and J, and every other rearrangement was called non-productive. CDR3 was defined according to IMGT convention as the region running from the second conserved V-encoded cysteine to the conserved J-encoded phenylalanine. Sequences without an unambiguous match to a single V gene segment were excluded from the earlier analysis of approximately 600 of the donors. An earlier analysis of 587 of the donors called V segments functional above 56.7% productive rearrangements and segregating when the between-donor standard deviation exceeded 5%. A statistical classification framework was developed to diagnose cytomegalovirus status using the catalog of TCR beta chain sequences. In a later analysis, TCR nucleotide sequences were compared against IMGT/GENE-DB human TR gene sequences so that V and J genes could be assigned. The TCRdist pipeline was used in a later analysis to assign CDR3 sequences and most-parsimonious VDJ recombination scenarios. In a later analysis, each TCR beta chain was defined by its CDR3 amino acid sequence together with its V-gene family, and reads lacking a unique V-gene family were excluded. A later analysis removed 592 highly shared, low-generation-probability nucleotide sequences to deal with suspected cross-contamination and a sequencing artifact. In a later analysis, a clonal expansion index was calculated for each public chain from normalized within-repertoire ranks of inferred template counts. In a later analysis, generation probabilities were computed with a VDJ recombination model fitted to out-of-frame rearrangements, and the resulting probabilities were checked against IGoR. Hypergeometric tests were used in a later analysis to score TCR-TCR, TCR-HLA and TCR-CMV co-occurrence, with a repertoire-size bias correction applied to the TCR pairs. To estimate false discovery rates, a later analysis permuted the HLA or CMV assignments 20 times. A later analysis grouped co-occurring TCRs with DBSCAN, adding TCRdist sequence similarity when clustering within HLA-allele-positive subsets. Repertoires with fewer than 30,000 or more than 120,000 public chains were left out of co-occurrence clustering, as were five repertoires with anomalous nucleotide sharing. What TCRdb holds here is the immuneACCESS table cut down to in-frame rearrangements. Part of the clones is not present; checked against another copy, under half of the missing clones reflect an unresolved V gene, and the others are unexplained. D and trimming were read from the DNA, whereas the V and J calls and clone size are those reported in that table. In all, the sample holds 200,000 or so clones, and about 90% of those were seen once. The top ten clones comprise around 1.2% of the sample.

The cohort was made up of 666 healthy bone marrow donors. Cohort members were all nominally healthy when sampled, although unrecorded immune exposures were likely present. The donor was CMV seronegative and belonged to the group of 352 seronegative cohort members. A peripheral blood sample was collected from each donor, and TCR beta sequencing was performed on peripheral blood mononuclear cells. Genomic DNA was extracted from the blood cell samples with the Qiagen DNeasy Blood Extraction Kit. The rearrangement combines TRBV4-2 with TRBJ1-6; the D gene remains uncertain. The source material was PBMCs. The receptor was isolated from a man aged 25-45 years in good health and CMV-seronegative. The CDR3 in this case is CTSSQDPRGPSSYNSPLHF. The DNA sequence is as follows: TGTACCAGCAGCCAAGATCCGCGGGGTCCTAGCTCCTATAATTCACCCCTCCACTTT.